This TCR beta chain came from a study of T cells in Graves' hyperthyroidism and ophthalmopathy. General study results and limits: Ophthalmopathy was identified by the model a median about seven months ahead of onset. A model of 13 V-J pairs discriminated ophthalmopathy from stable hyperthyroidism.

CDR1 is PRHDT, CDR2 FYEKMQ, per germline (reference sequence). J lost 7 bases, V lost 4 bases, and 5 bases had no gene match. The CDR3 is 15 amino acids. On the basis of clinical symptoms, serum thyroxine and TRAb, thyroid ultrasound and orbital computed tomography, diagnoses were made. Amplified regions were TCR beta CDR3 sequences from RNA transcripts. Using the HTBI primer set, a first-round RT-PCR was run on the TCR CDR3. TCRdb processed the multiplex PCR reads anew with MiXCR; each CDR3 protein has one entry. The sample has around 610,000 distinct CDR3 sequences; 14% to 15% are singletons. This clonotype occurred a few times. Its antigen is not known.

The receptor was isolated from a woman aged 40 to 55 with Graves' ophthalmopathy. The chain joins TRBV13 to TRBJ2-1, with 12 nucleotides matching TRBD2. Sequencing was done on a sample of blood. CDR3 nucleotides: TGTGCCAGCAGCTCCAGACTAGCGGGAGAAAATGAGCAGTTCTTC. Translating gives CASSSRLAGENEQFF. The whole variable domain, filled in from reference TRBV13 and TRBJ2-1, reads AAGVIQSPRHLIKEKRETATLKCYPIPRHDTVYWYQQGPGQDPQFLISFYEKMQSDKGSIPDRFSAQQFSDYHSELNMSSLELGDSALYFCASSSRLAGENEQFFGPGTRLTVL.